This TCR beta chain was sequenced for a study of beta chain features in type 1 diabetes. Study-wide findings and caveats: In the patient group, naive, central memory and Treg TCRB repertoires seemed more alike than in the healthy donor group.

Regarding this clone: What it binds is unknown.

There are 15 residues in the CDR3. The V segment lost 4 bases and the J segment 4 bases; nucleotides outside the gene matches: 8. From germline, CDR1 is LNHDA and CDR2 SQIVND (reference sequence). Expressed TCRB transcripts got sequenced, as all isolated RNA was reverse transcribed. Using immunoSEQ multiplex PCR, the repertoire was profiled, and TCRdb retains in-frame clones only, with some absent. The sample lists 860,000 or so clones; roughly a sixth were seen once. This receptor was identified in a woman in her late teens or twenties in good health. The sequenced material came from naive CD4+ T cells from blood. The V call is TRBV19, the J call TRBJ2-7; 9 bases agree with TRBD2. CDR3 sequence (DNA): TGTGCCAGTAGTACTAGCGGGATTACCCAATACGAGCAGTACTTC. Translation gives CASSTSGITQYEQYF. The variable domain in full, completed from reference TRBV19 and TRBJ2-7, reads DGGITQSPKYLFRKEGQNVTLSCEQNLNHDAMYWYRQDPGQGLRLIYYSQIVNDFQKGDIAEGYSVSREKKESFPLTVTSAQKNPTAFYLCASSTSGITQYEQYFGPGTRLTVT.